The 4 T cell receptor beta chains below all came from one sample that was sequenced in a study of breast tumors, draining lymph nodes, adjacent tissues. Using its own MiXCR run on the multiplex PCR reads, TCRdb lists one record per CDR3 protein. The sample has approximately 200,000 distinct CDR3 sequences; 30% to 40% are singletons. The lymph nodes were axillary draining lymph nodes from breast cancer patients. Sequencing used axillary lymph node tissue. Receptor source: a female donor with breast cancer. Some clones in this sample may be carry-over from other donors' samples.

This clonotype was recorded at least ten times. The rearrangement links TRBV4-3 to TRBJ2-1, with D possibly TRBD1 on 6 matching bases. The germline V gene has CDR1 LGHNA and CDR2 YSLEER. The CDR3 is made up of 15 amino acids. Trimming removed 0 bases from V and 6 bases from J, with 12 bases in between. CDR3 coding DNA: TGCGCCAGCAGCCAAGAGTTCCAGGGGTTCAATGAGCAGTTCTTC. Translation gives CASSQEFQGFNEQFF.

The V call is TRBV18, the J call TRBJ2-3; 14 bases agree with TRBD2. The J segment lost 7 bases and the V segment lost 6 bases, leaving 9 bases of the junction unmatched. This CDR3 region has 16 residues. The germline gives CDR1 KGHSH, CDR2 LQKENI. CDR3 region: CASSLFGTSGSHTQYF. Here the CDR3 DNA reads TGTGCCAGCTCGCTCTTCGGGACTAGCGGGAGTCATACGCAGTATTTT.

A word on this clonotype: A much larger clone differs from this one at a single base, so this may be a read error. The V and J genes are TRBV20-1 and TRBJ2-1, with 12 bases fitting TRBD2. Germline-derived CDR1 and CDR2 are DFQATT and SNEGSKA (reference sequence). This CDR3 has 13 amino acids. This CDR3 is CSARLAGGNAQFF. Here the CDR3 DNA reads TGCAGTGCTAGACTAGCGGGAGGGAATGCGCAGTTCTTC.

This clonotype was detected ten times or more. CDR3 coding DNA: TGCAGTGCGCCAGGGGACGCAACTAATGAAAAACTGTTTTTT. Translated, it gives CSAPGDATNEKLFF. This rearrangement joins TRBV20-1 to TRBJ1-4, with D possibly matching TRBD1 (6 bases). The CDR3 runs to 14 residues. Germline V gene lookup returns CDR1 DFQATT and CDR2 SNEGSKA (reference sequence). V dropped 6 bases and J dropped 0 bases, with 11 bases sitting between them.